Listed here is a single TCR beta chain. These data come from a study of tumor-infiltrating lymphocytes in oesophageal squamous cell carcinoma. Germline CDR1 SGHTA, CDR2 FQGTGA. This CDR3 region has 13 residues. The V end lost 0 bases, the J end lost 4 bases, and 5 bases lay between the germline ends. MiXCR, run by TCRdb on the PCR reads, gives a single entry per CDR3 protein. The repertoire includes under 25,000 distinct CDR3 sequences, around 40% of them detected once, and 6.8% sits in the top ten. The specimen was blood. The sequence came from a male donor with esophageal squamous cell carcinoma. The gene calls are TRBV7-3 and TRBJ2-3; D gene unclear. Here the CDR3 DNA reads TGTGCCAGCAGCTTAACGTTGGCAGATACGCAGTATTTT. This translates into CASSLTLADTQYF.